This T cell receptor (beta chain) was captured in a study of T cell changes during pregnancy in multiple sclerosis. Germline V gives CDR1 GTSNPN, CDR2 SVGIG (reference sequence). V was shortened by 8 bases and J by 9 bases, with 25 bases between the two germline ends. This CDR3 comprises 14 residues. Sequencing used immunoSEQ multiplex PCR; TCRdb keeps in-frame clones, though not all of them. There are tens of thousands of clones in the sample; roughly 89% occur only once, and 1.5% to 2% lies in the top ten. V gene TRBV30 combines with J gene TRBJ1-1; weak D call: TRBD1 (5 bases). The TCR sequence derives from a female donor in good health, enrolled as a control in a pregnancy study. The source material was peripheral blood, sampled after pregnancy. This chain's CDR3 is CAHLTAYSVGKAFF. The DNA of the CDR3 is TGTGCCCATCTGACAGCTTATTCGGTGGGGAAAGCTTTCTTT.